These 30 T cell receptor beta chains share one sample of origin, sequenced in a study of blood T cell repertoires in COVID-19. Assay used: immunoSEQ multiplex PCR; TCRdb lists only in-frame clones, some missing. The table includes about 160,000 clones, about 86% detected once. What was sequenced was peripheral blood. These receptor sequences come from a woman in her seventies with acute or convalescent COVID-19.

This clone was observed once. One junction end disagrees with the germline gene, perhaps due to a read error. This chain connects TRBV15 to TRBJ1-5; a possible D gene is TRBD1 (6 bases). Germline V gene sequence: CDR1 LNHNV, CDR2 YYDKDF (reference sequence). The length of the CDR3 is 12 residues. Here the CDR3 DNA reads TGTGCCACCAGCGACCGGGACACCCCATCCAGTTTT. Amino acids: CATSDRDTPSSF.

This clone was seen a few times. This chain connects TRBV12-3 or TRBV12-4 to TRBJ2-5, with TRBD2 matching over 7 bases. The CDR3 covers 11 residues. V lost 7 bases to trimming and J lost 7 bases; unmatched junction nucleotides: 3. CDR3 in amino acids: CASTRGGTQYF. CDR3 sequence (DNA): TGTGCCAGCACCCGCGGGGGGACCCAGTACTTC.

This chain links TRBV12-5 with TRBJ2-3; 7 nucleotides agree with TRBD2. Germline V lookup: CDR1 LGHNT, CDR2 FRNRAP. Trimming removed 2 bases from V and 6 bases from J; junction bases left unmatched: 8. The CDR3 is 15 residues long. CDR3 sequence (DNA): TGTGCTAGTGGTTTGTGGCGGGGGAAGGTGGATACGCAGTATTTT. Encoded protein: CASGLWRGKVDTQYF.

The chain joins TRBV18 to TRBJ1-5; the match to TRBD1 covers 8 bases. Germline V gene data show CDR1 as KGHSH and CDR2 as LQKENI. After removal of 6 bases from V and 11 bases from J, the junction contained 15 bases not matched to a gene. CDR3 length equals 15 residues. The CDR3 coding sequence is TGTGCCAGCTCCCCGGCAGGGGGCGTAGGCGGAGCCCAGCATTTT. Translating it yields CASSPAGGVGGAQHF. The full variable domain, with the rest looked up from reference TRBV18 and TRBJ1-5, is NAGVMQNPRHLVRRRGQEARLRCSPMKGHSHVYWYRQLPEEGLKFMVYLQKENIIDESGMPKERFSAEFPKEGPSILRIQQVVRGDSAAYFCASSPAGGVGGAQHFGDGTRLSIL.

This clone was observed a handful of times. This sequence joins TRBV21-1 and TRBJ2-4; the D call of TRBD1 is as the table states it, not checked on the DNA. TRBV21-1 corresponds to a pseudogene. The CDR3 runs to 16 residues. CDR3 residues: CASSTLGRLAKNIQYF. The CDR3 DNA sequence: TGTGCCAGCAGCACGTTGGGCCGGTTGGCCAAAAACATTCAGTACTTC.

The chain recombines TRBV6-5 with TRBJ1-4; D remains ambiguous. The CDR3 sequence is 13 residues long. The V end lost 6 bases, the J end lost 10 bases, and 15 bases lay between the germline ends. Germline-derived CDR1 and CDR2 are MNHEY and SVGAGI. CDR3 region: CASSQALPGKLFF. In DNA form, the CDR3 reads TGTGCCAGCAGCCAAGCCTTACCCGGAAAACTGTTTTTT.

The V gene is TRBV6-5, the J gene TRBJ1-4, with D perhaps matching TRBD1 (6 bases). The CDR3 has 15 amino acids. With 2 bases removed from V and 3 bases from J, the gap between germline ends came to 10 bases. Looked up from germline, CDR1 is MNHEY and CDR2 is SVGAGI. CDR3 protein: CASSYTGSANEKLFF. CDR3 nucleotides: TGTGCCAGCAGTTACACAGGGTCTGCTAATGAAAAACTGTTTTTT.

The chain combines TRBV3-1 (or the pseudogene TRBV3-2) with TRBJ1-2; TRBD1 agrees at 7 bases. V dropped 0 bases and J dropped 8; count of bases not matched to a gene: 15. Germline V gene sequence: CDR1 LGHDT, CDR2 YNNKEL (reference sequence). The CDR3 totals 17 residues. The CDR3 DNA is TGTGCCAGCAGCCAAGAACGTGACAGGGAGAACCTTCGGGGCTACACCTTC. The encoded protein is CASSQERDRENLRGYTF.

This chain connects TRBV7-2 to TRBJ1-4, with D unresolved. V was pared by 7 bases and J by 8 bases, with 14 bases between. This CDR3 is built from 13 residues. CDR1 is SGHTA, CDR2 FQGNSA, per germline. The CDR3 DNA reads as TGTGCCAGCACCCTAGAACCGTGGGAAAAACTGTTTTTT. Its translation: CASTLEPWEKLFF.

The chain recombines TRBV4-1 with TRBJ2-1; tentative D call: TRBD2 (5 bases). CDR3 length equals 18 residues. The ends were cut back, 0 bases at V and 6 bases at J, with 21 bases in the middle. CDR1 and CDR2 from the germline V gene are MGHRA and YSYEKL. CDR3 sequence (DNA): TGCGCCAGCAGCCAAGATAATGCTCCGGGGAGACCGCTCAATGAGCAGTTCTTC. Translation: CASSQDNAPGRPLNEQFF.

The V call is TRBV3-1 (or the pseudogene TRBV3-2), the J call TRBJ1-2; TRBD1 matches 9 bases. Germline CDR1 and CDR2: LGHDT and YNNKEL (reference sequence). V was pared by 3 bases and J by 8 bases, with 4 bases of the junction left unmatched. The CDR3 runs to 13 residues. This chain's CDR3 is CASSHGQGIGYTF. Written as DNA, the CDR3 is TGTGCCAGCAGCCACGGACAGGGGATCGGCTACACCTTC.

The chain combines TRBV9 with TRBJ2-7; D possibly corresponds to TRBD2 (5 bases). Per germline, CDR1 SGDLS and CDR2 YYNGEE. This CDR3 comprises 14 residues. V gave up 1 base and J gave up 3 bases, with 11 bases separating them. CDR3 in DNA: TGTGCCAGCAGCGTAACAGCGGAGAGCTACGAGCAGTACTTC. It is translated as CASSVTAESYEQYF.

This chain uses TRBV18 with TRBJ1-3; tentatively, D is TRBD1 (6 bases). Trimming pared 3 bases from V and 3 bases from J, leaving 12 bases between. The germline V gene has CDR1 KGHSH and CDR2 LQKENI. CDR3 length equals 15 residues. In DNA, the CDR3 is TGTGCCAGCTCACCGCAGGGGCTCCTTGGAAACACCATATATTTT. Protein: CASSPQGLLGNTIYF.

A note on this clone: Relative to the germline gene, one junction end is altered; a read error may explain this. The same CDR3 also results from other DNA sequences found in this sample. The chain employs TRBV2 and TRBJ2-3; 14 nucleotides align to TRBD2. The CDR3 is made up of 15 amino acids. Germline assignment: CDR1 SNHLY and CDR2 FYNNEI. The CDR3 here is CASSGTSGSTDTQYF. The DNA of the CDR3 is TGTGCCAGCAGCGGGACTAGCGGGAGCACCGATACGCAGTATTTT.

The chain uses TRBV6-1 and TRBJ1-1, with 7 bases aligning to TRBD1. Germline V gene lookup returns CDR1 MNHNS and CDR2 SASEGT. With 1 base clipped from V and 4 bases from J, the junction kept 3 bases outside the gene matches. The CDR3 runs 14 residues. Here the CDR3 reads CASSEGQGGTEAFF. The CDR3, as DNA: TGTGCCAGCAGTGAAGGACAGGGCGGCACTGAAGCTTTCTTT.

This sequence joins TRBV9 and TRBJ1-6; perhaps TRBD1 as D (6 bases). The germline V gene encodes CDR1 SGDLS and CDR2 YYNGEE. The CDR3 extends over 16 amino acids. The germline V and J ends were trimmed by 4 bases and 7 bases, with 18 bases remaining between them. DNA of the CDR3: TGTGCCAGCAGCCTCGAGGGGGGGCCTTGGAATTCACCCCTCCACTTT. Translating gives CASSLEGGPWNSPLHF.

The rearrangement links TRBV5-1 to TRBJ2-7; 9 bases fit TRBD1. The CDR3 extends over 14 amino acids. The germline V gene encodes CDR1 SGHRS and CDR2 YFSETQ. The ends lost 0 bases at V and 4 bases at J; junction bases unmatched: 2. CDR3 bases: TGCGCCAGCAGCTTGGACGGACAGGGGTACGAGCAGTACTTC. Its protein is CASSLDGQGYEQYF. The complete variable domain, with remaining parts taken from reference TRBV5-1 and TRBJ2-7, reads KAGVTQTPRYLIKTRGQQVTLSCSPISGHRSVSWYQQTPGQGLQFLFEYFSETQRNKGNFPGRFSGRQFSNSRSEMNVSTLELGDSALYLCASSLDGQGYEQYFGPGTRLTVT.

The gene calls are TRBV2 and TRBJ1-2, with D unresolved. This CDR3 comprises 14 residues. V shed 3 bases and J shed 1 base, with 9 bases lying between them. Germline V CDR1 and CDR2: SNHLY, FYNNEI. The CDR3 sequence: CASSERGINYGYTF. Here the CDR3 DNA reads TGTGCCAGCAGTGAGCGGGGTATTAACTATGGCTACACCTTC.

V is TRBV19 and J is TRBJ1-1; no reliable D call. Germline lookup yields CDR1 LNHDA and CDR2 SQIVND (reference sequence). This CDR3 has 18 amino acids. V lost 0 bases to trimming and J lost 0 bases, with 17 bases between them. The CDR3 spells CASSIDPRREIMNTEAFF. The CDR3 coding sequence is TGTGCCAGTAGTATAGATCCGAGGAGGGAGATCATGAACACTGAAGCTTTCTTT. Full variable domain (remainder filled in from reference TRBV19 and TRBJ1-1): DGGITQSPKYLFRKEGQNVTLSCEQNLNHDAMYWYRQDPGQGLRLIYYSQIVNDFQKGDIAEGYSVSREKKESFPLTVTSAQKNPTAFYLCASSIDPRREIMNTEAFFGQGTRLTVV.

The CDR3: CAWSEDRNTEAFF. Here the CDR3 DNA reads TGTGCCTGGAGCGAAGACAGAAACACTGAAGCTTTCTTT. The V gene is TRBV30, the J gene TRBJ1-1, with D possibly TRBD1 on 5 matching bases. CDR3 size: 13 residues. The germline V gene has CDR1 GTSNPN and CDR2 SVGIG (reference sequence). V was clipped by 3 bases and J by 2 bases, with 10 bases between them.

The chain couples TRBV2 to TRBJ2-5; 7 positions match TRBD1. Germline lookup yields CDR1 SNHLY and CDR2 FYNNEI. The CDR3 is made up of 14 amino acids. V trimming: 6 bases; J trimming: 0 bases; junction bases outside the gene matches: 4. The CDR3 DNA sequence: TGTGCCAGCAGGGGGACAGCCTACCAAGAGACCCAGTACTTC. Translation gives CASRGTAYQETQYF. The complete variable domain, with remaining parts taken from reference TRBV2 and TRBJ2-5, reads EPEVTQTPSHQVTQMGQEVILRCVPISNHLYFYWYRQILGQKVEFLVSFYNNEISEKSEIFDDQFSVERPDGSNFTLKIRSTKLEDSAMYFCASRGTAYQETQYFGPGTRLLVL.

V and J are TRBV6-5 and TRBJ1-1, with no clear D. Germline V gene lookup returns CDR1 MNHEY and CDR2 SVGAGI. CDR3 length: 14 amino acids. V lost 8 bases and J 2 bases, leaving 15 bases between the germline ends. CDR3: CASPSEPLNTEAFF. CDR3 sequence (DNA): TGTGCCAGCCCCTCAGAACCTTTAAACACTGAAGCTTTCTTT.

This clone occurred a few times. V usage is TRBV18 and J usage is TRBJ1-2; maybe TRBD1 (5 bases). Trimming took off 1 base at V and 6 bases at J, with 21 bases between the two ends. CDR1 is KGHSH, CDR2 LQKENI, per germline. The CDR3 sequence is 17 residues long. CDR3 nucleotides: TGTGCCAGCTCACCACTCCCAGGCAGGGCGGTCCGGGATGGCTACACCTTC. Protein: CASSPLPGRAVRDGYTF.

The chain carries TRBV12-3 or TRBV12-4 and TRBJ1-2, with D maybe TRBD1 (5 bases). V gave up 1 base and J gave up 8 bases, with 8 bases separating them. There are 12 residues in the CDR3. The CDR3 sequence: CASSLDQGGYTF. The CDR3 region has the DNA TGTGCCAGCAGTTTAGACCAGGGCGGCTACACCTTC.

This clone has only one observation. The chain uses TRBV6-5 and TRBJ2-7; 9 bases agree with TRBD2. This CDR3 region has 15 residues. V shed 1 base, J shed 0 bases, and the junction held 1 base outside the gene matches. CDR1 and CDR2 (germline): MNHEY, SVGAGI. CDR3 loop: CASSYFSGGSYEQYF. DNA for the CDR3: TGTGCCAGCAGTTACTTTAGCGGGGGCTCCTACGAGCAGTACTTC.

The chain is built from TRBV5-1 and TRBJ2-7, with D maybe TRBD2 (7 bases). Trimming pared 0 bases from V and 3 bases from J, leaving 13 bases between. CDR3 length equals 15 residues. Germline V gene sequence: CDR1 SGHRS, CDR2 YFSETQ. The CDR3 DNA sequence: TGCGCCAGCAGCTTGGGCGGGGGCATCGGCTACGAGCAGTACTTC. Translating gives CASSLGGGIGYEQYF. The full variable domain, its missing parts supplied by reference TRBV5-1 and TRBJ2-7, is KAGVTQTPRYLIKTRGQQVTLSCSPISGHRSVSWYQQTPGQGLQFLFEYFSETQRNKGNFPGRFSGRQFSNSRSEMNVSTLELGDSALYLCASSLGGGIGYEQYFGPGTRLTVT.

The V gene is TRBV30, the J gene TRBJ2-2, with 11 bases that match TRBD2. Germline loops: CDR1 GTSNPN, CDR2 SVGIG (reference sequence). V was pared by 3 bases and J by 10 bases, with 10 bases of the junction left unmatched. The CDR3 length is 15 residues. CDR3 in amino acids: CAWSAGTSGFEELFF. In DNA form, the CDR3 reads TGTGCCTGGAGCGCTGGGACTAGCGGTTTCGAGGAGCTGTTTTTT.

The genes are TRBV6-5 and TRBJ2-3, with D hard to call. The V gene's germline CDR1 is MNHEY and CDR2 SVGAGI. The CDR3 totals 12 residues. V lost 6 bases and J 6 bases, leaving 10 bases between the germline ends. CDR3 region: CASSALGDTQYF. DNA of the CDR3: TGTGCCAGCAGCGCCCTAGGTGATACGCAGTATTTT.

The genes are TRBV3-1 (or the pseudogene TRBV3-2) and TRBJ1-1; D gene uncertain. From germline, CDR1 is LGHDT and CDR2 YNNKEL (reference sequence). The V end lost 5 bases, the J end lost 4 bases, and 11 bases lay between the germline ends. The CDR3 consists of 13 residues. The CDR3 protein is CASSGRHSTEAFF. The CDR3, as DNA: TGTGCCAGCAGCGGGAGACACTCCACTGAAGCTTTCTTT.

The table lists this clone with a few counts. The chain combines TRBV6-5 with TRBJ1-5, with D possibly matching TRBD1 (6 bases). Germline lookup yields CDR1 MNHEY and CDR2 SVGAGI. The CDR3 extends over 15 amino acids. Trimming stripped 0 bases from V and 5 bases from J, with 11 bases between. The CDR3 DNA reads TGTGCCAGCAGTTACTCGGCAGGGGTCGATCAGCCCCAGCATTTT. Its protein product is CASSYSAGVDQPQHF.